This T cell receptor (beta chain) was sequenced during a study of T cells in Graves' hyperthyroidism and ophthalmopathy. Regarding the study as a whole: In the blood, most expanded thyroid clonotypes above 0.001 appeared as well.

This clonotype was detected many times. What it recognizes is unknown. Template material for amplifying TCR beta CDR3 regions consisted of RNA transcripts. The TCR CDR3 was amplified in a first-round RT-PCR using the HTBI primer set. TCRdb re-called the multiplex PCR reads with MiXCR, one entry per CDR3 protein. The sample carries about 640,000 distinct CDR3 sequences, about 20% recorded once. Germline values: CDR1 SGHAT, CDR2 FQNNGV. The V and J ends lost 5 bases and 1 base respectively, with 11 bases between them. CDR3 size: 14 residues. Sequencing was done on a sample of blood. The chain uses TRBV11-2 and TRBJ1-2, with D possibly being TRBD1 (5 bases). This TCR came from a man younger than 40 with Graves' ophthalmopathy. Written as DNA, the CDR3 is TGTGCCAGCAGCCGGCAGGGTGGTAACTATGGCTACACCTTC. As protein: CASSRQGGNYGYTF.